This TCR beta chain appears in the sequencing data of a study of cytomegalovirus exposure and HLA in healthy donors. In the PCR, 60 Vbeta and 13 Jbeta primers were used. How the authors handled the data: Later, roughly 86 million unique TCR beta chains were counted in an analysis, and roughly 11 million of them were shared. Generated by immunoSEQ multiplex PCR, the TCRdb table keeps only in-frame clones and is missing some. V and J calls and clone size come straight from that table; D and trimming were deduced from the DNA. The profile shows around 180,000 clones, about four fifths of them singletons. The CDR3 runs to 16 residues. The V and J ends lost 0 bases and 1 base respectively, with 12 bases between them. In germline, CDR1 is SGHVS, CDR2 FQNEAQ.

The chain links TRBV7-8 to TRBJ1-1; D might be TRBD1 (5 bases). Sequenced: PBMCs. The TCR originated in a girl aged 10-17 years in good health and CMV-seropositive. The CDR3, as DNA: TGTGCCAGCAGCTTAGCTGACAGAAGGTCGAACACTGAAGCTTTCTTT. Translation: CASSLADRRSNTEAFF. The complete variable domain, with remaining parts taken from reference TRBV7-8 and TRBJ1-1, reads GAGVSQSPRYKVAKRGQDVALRCDPISGHVSLFWYQQALGQGPEFLTYFQNEAQLDKSGLPSDRFFAERPEGSVSTLKIQRTQQEDSAVYLCASSLADRRSNTEAFFGQGTRLTVV.